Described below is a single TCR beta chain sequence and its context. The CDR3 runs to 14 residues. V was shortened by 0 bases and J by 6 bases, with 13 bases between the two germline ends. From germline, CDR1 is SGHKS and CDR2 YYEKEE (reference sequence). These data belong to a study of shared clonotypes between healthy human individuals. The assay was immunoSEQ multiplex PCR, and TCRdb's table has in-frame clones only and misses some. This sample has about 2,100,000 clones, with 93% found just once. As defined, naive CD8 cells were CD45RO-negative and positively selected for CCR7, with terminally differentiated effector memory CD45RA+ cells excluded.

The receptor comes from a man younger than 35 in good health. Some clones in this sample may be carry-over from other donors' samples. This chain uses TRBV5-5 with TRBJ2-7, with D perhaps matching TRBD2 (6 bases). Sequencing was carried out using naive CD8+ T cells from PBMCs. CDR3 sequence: CASSLASAPFEQYF. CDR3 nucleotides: TGTGCCAGCAGCTTGGCTAGCGCCCCTTTCGAGCAGTACTTC.